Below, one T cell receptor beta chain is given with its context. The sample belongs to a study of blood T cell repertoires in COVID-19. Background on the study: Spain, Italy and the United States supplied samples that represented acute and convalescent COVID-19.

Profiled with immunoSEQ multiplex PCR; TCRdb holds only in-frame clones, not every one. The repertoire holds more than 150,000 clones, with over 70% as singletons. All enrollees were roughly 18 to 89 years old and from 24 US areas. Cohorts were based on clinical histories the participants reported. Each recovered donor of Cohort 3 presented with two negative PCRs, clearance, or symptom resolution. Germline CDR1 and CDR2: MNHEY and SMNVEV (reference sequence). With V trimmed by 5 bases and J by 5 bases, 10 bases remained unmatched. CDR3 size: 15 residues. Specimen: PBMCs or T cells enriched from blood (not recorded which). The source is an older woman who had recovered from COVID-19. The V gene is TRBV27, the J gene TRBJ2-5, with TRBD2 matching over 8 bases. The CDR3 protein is CASSPYGLATETQYF. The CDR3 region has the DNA TGTGCCAGCAGTCCATATGGACTAGCCACGGAGACCCAGTACTTC.